This T cell receptor beta chain is from a study of breast tumors, draining lymph nodes, adjacent tissues. MiXCR was run by TCRdb on the multiplex PCR reads, yielding one entry per CDR3 protein. The sample shows 150,000 to 200,000 distinct CDR3 sequences, approximately 33% of them seen only once. Breast cancer patients provided tissue from their axillary draining lymph nodes. This clonotype was counted at least ten times. V was clipped by 5 bases and J by 8 bases; unmatched bases: 8. Per the germline V gene, CDR1 is LNHDA and CDR2 is SQIVND (reference sequence). The CDR3 length is 15 residues. V usage is TRBV19 and J usage is TRBJ1-6, with 8 bases matching TRBD1. The source of this sequence is a female donor with breast cancer. Some clones in this sample may be carry-over from other donors' samples. The sequenced sample consisted of axillary lymph node tissue. CDR3 coding DNA: TGTGCCAGTAGTCCGGGGACAGGATATTATTCACCCCTCCACTTT. Amino acids: CASSPGTGYYSPLHF.